This T cell receptor (beta chain) originates from a study of regulatory T cells in long-lasting Graves disease. Whole-study results and caveats: The number of shared public clonotypes was higher in persistent patients (roughly 3,000) than new patients (more than 850).

According to the study, TCR beta libraries were built with iRepertoire HTBI primers and CDR3-region Arm-PCR. TCRdb processed the multiplex PCR reads anew with MiXCR; each CDR3 protein has one entry. The repertoire consists of approximately 400,000 distinct CDR3 sequences, with about a quarter occurring once and the leading ten covering roughly a quarter. This clonotype was detected only a few times. Its antigen is unknown. V gave up 4 bases and J gave up 0 bases, with 11 bases separating them. CDR1 and CDR2 (germline): SGHTS, YDEGEE. The CDR3 contains 15 residues. Stated time point: persistent/refractory GD, antithyroid drugs over 5 years with positive TRAb. Following extraction of RNA from PBMCs, that RNA was used to make the TCR library.

The rearrangement links TRBV5-8 to TRBJ1-5; D unclear. The specimen was peripheral blood mononuclear cells (PBMCs), collected when the disease was refractory, from a patient treated with antithyroid drugs. The receptor comes from a female donor with Graves disease. CDR3 bases: TGTGCCAGCAGCAAGGAAGCGGATAGCAATCAGCCCCAGCATTTT. Translated: CASSKEADSNQPQHF.